These 32 T cell receptor beta chains were sequenced from one sample in a study of blood T cell repertoires in COVID-19. Only in-frame clones appear in the TCRdb table, and some are missing; sequencing was by immunoSEQ multiplex PCR. The table includes about 430,000 clones, approximately 92% detected once. Sequenced input: PBMCs or T cells enriched from blood (not recorded which). These receptors all stem from a young man who had recovered from COVID-19.

The V call is TRBV7-6, the J call TRBJ2-1, with no clear D. Germline CDR1 and CDR2: SGHVS and FNYEAQ. The ends were cut back, 0 bases at V and 3 bases at J, with 9 bases in the middle. This CDR3 is built from 15 residues. CDR3 amino acids: CASSLAETNYNEQFF. CDR3 nucleotides: TGTGCCAGCAGCTTAGCGGAGACGAACTACAATGAGCAGTTCTTC.

V and J are TRBV28 and TRBJ1-5; 9 positions agree with TRBD1. The CDR3 runs 15 residues. J gave up 2 bases and V 3 bases, and 2 bases lay outside the gene matches. CDR1 MDHEN and CDR2 SYDVKM come from the germline V gene. CDR3 loop: CASSLWTGGNQPQHF. The CDR3, as DNA: TGTGCCAGCAGTTTGTGGACAGGGGGCAATCAGCCCCAGCATTTT.

This clone showed up just once. This chain joins TRBV6-5 and TRBJ1-3; tentative D call: TRBD1 (5 bases). The V gene's germline CDR1 is MNHEY and CDR2 SVGAGI. CDR3 length equals 12 residues. The V gene lost 8 bases and the J gene lost 7 bases, with 12 bases spanning the gap. The CDR3 loop is CASQGLVNTIYF. DNA of the CDR3: TGTGCCAGCCAGGGTTTGGTGAACACCATATATTTT.

V usage is TRBV19 and J usage is TRBJ1-5; TRBD1 matches at 8 bases. Germline CDR1 reads LNHDA; CDR2 reads SQIVND (reference sequence). This CDR3 spans 13 amino acids. CDR3 amino acids: CASAGGRNQPQHF. CDR3 coding DNA: TGTGCTTCGGCAGGGGGCCGTAATCAGCCCCAGCATTTT.

The CDR3 region is CASSPDTGLWEQYF. CDR3 in DNA: TGTGCCAGCAGCCCCGACACAGGCCTTTGGGAGCAGTACTTC. The chain has TRBV7-9 and TRBJ2-7, with D maybe TRBD1 (5 bases). The V gene lost 5 bases and the J gene lost 7 bases, with 18 bases spanning the gap. CDR1 is SEHNR and CDR2 is FQNEAQ in the germline V gene (reference sequence). The CDR3 totals 14 residues.

This rearrangement joins TRBV28 to TRBJ1-6, with no clear D. The CDR3 is made up of 17 amino acids. Germline V lookup: CDR1 MDHEN, CDR2 SYDVKM. Trimming left V 10 bases short and J 5 bases short, with 24 bases between. The CDR3 sequence is CATTTPELVGNNSPLHF. The CDR3 region has the DNA TGTGCCACCACAACTCCGGAGTTGGTAGGAAATAATTCACCCCTCCACTTT.

The CDR3 loop is CASSFEELAEAFF. CDR3 DNA: TGCGCCAGCAGCTTCGAGGAGCTCGCTGAAGCTTTCTTT. The rearrangement uses TRBV5-1 and TRBJ1-1; D is ambiguous. This CDR3 is built from 13 residues. Deletions cut 2 bases from V and 6 bases from J, with 11 bases between. Looked up from germline, CDR1 is SGHRS and CDR2 is YFSETQ.

V usage is TRBV7-8 and J usage is TRBJ1-2; possibly TRBD1 for D (5 bases). CDR3 length: 16 residues. V shed 5 bases and J shed 4 bases, with 20 bases lying between them. CDR1 and CDR2 (germline): SGHVS, FQNEAQ. The DNA for the CDR3 is TGTGCCAGCAGCCCCGGCAGGGATAGGGCCCCCTATGGCTACACCTTC. It specifies CASSPGRDRAPYGYTF.

The genes are TRBV18 and TRBJ2-7; D call uncertain. V shed 4 bases and J shed 3 bases, with 10 bases lying between them. Germline V lookup: CDR1 KGHSH, CDR2 LQKENI. The CDR3 consists of 13 residues. Here the CDR3 reads CASSQQDNYEQYF. Written as DNA, the CDR3 is TGTGCCAGCTCACAACAAGACAACTACGAGCAGTACTTC.

In DNA, the CDR3 is TGTGCCAGCAGTCCCACAGGGTTTAGCTATGGCTACACCTTC. It codes for CASSPTGFSYGYTF. The chain has TRBV6-5 and TRBJ1-2; D is possibly TRBD1 (6 bases). Per the germline V gene, CDR1 is MNHEY and CDR2 is SVGAGI. The CDR3 consists of 14 residues. V was trimmed by 5 bases and J by 4 bases, leaving 14 bases between them.

V is TRBV28 and J is TRBJ2-7, with TRBD2 matching 10 bases. Per the germline V gene, CDR1 is MDHEN and CDR2 is SYDVKM. This CDR3 spans 15 amino acids. With V trimmed by 6 bases and J by 4 bases, 9 bases remained unmatched. CDR3 residues: CASSRVASGRYEQYF. The CDR3, as DNA: TGTGCCAGCAGCAGAGTGGCTAGCGGGAGATACGAGCAGTACTTC.

V gene TRBV6-5 combines with J gene TRBJ1-2; maybe TRBD1 (6 bases). CDR3 length: 16 amino acids. From germline, CDR1 is MNHEY and CDR2 SVGAGI. Trimming removed 0 bases from V and 4 bases from J, with 15 bases in between. The CDR3 loop reads CASSYSSFQGSYGYTF. CDR3 sequence (DNA): TGTGCCAGCAGTTACTCGTCCTTCCAGGGGAGCTATGGCTACACCTTC.

The rearrangement uses TRBV9 and TRBJ1-2; D call uncertain. Germline V gene data show CDR1 as SGDLS and CDR2 as YYNGEE. The CDR3 runs 10 residues. Deletions cut 9 bases from V and 13 bases from J, with 16 bases between. The CDR3 sequence is CATGRRFLTF. The CDR3 DNA reads as TGTGCCACCGGCAGGAGGTTCCTCACCTTC.

CDR3 region: CASTIGGRTYGYTF. The CDR3 bases are TGTGCCAGCACCATCGGCGGCAGGACTTATGGCTACACCTTC. The chain recombines TRBV28 with TRBJ1-2, with D unresolved. The CDR3 contains 14 residues. CDR1 is MDHEN, CDR2 SYDVKM, per germline. V lost 7 bases and J lost 5, with 17 bases in between.

The chain is built from TRBV6-6 and TRBJ2-7; 9 bases are shared with TRBD2. The CDR3 has 14 residues. The germline gives CDR1 MNHNY, CDR2 SVGAGI (reference sequence). V shed 5 bases and J 7 bases; nucleotides not matched to a gene: 9. The CDR3 loop is CASSTSAGGYEQYF. CDR3 in DNA: TGTGCCAGCAGTACCAGCGCGGGGGGGTATGAGCAGTACTTC.

The J gene is TRBJ2-7, the V gene TRBV2, with D unclear. V shed 6 bases and J shed 6 bases, with 9 bases lying between them. This CDR3 has 11 amino acids. Looked up from germline, CDR1 is SNHLY and CDR2 is FYNNEI. The CDR3 is CASRADIEQYF. CDR3 DNA sequence: TGTGCCAGCAGGGCAGACATCGAGCAGTACTTC.

V usage is TRBV2 and J usage is TRBJ2-5; 11 bases agree with TRBD1. The CDR3 contains 16 residues. Per germline, CDR1 SNHLY and CDR2 FYNNEI. Unmatched junction bases numbered 15, after V lost 11 bases and J lost 4 bases. This CDR3 is CAARGTGGSGAETQYF. The CDR3 nucleotides read TGTGCCGCGAGGGGGACAGGGGGATCGGGGGCAGAGACCCAGTACTTC.

V usage is TRBV24-1 and J usage is TRBJ2-5; TRBD2 matches at 9 bases. Per the germline V gene, CDR1 is KGHDR and CDR2 is SFDVKD. V gave up 4 bases and J gave up 1 base; unmatched junction bases: 6. This CDR3 is 16 amino acids long. The CDR3 loop reads CATSDQLAGSQETQYF. CDR3 DNA sequence: TGTGCCACCAGTGACCAGCTAGCGGGGTCCCAAGAGACCCAGTACTTC.

The genes are TRBV2 and TRBJ2-5; D not resolved. V was cut by 2 bases and J by 4 bases, with 2 bases left in between. The CDR3 extends over 11 amino acids. CDR1 is SNHLY and CDR2 is FYNNEI in the germline V gene. The CDR3 loop reads CASSERETQYF. The CDR3 bases are TGTGCCAGCAGTGAACGAGAGACCCAGTACTTC. Together with reference TRBV2 and TRBJ2-5, the CDR3 gives the full variable domain: EPEVTQTPSHQVTQMGQEVILRCVPISNHLYFYWYRQILGQKVEFLVSFYNNEISEKSEIFDDQFSVERPDGSNFTLKIRSTKLEDSAMYFCASSERETQYFGPGTRLLVL.

The chain has TRBV19 and TRBJ2-7; TRBD2 is a possible D gene (5 bases). The germline gives CDR1 LNHDA, CDR2 SQIVND (reference sequence). The CDR3 spans 17 residues. Trimming removed 0 bases at V and 7 bases at J, with 22 bases between. The CDR3 is CASSIDLEGVSYGEQYF. CDR3 DNA sequence: TGTGCCAGTAGTATAGATCTTGAGGGAGTCAGCTACGGAGAGCAGTACTTC.

The chain carries TRBV10-1 and TRBJ2-2, with TRBD2 matching over 7 bases. The V gene's germline CDR1 is WNHNN and CDR2 SYGVQD (reference sequence). This CDR3 has 15 residues. J gave up 2 bases and V 7 bases, and 7 bases lay outside the gene matches. The CDR3 loop reads CASKSGTPNTGELFF. CDR3 in DNA: TGCGCCAGCAAAAGCGGGACGCCAAACACCGGGGAGCTGTTTTTT.

The V call is TRBV5-1, the J call TRBJ2-7; D is ambiguous. The V gene lost 4 bases and the J gene lost 3 bases, with 14 bases spanning the gap. CDR1 SGHRS and CDR2 YFSETQ come from the germline V gene. CDR3 size: 14 residues. In nucleotides, the CDR3 is TGCGCCAGCAGCCGCTCGCCAGGTAACTACGAGCAGTACTTC. Translation gives CASSRSPGNYEQYF.

The chain joins TRBV5-1 to TRBJ1-1; D uncertain. Between the trimmed V and J ends, which lost 0 bases and 0 bases, there was a span of 6 bases. Germline assignment: CDR1 SGHRS and CDR2 YFSETQ. The CDR3 is 14 residues long. The CDR3 reads CASSLAEMNTEAFF. In nucleotides, the CDR3 is TGCGCCAGCAGCTTGGCAGAAATGAACACTGAAGCTTTCTTT.

V gene TRBV28 combines with J gene TRBJ1-2; perhaps TRBD1 as D (6 bases). Trimming removed 4 bases at V and 7 bases at J, with 7 bases between. The CDR3 consists of 11 residues. Germline V gene lookup returns CDR1 MDHEN and CDR2 SYDVKM. CDR3 coding DNA: TGTGCCAGCAGTTGGACAGCTGGCTACACCTTC. This gives the protein CASSWTAGYTF.

The J gene is TRBJ1-6, the V gene TRBV4-1; possibly TRBD1 for D (6 bases). The CDR3 has 17 residues. Germline V gene lookup returns CDR1 MGHRA and CDR2 YSYEKL. Trimming left V 1 base short and J 5 bases short, with 15 bases between. The CDR3 spells CASSQVVGGADNSPLHF. In DNA, the CDR3 is TGCGCCAGCAGCCAAGTTGTGGGGGGGGCAGATAATTCACCCCTCCACTTT.

This chain joins TRBV2 and TRBJ1-1, with D possibly being TRBD1 (5 bases). Germline V CDR1 and CDR2: SNHLY, FYNNEI. This CDR3 spans 14 amino acids. Trimming pared 5 bases from V and 3 bases from J, leaving 13 bases between. The CDR3 is CASSLQVEYTEAFF. DNA of the CDR3: TGTGCCAGCAGTCTACAGGTCGAGTACACTGAAGCTTTCTTT. The complete variable domain, with remaining parts taken from reference TRBV2 and TRBJ1-1, reads EPEVTQTPSHQVTQMGQEVILRCVPISNHLYFYWYRQILGQKVEFLVSFYNNEISEKSEIFDDQFSVERPDGSNFTLKIRSTKLEDSAMYFCASSLQVEYTEAFFGQGTRLTVV.

The chain is built from TRBV14 and TRBJ1-2; the D gene is possibly TRBD1 (6 bases). Trimming removed 1 base from V and 3 bases from J, with 6 bases in between. CDR1 is SGHDN and CDR2 is FVKESK in the germline V gene. The CDR3 covers 13 residues. The CDR3 here is CASSQGTDYGYTF. The CDR3, as DNA: TGTGCCAGCAGCCAAGGGACAGACTATGGCTACACCTTC.

The genes are TRBV30 and TRBJ1-5; TRBD1 matches at 7 bases. V gave up 0 bases and J gave up 0 bases; unmatched junction bases: 5. Germline V gene data show CDR1 as GTSNPN and CDR2 as SVGIG (reference sequence). This CDR3 is built from 16 residues. The CDR3 region is CAWSVGQPDSNQPQHF. The CDR3 nucleotides are TGTGCCTGGAGTGTGGGACAGCCCGATAGCAATCAGCCCCAGCATTTT.

V gene TRBV7-9 combines with J gene TRBJ2-7, with 8 bases matching TRBD1. The CDR3 is 14 amino acids. Germline assignment: CDR1 SEHNR and CDR2 FQNEAQ (reference sequence). Losses at the gene ends were 4 bases for V and 2 bases for J; bases not matched to a gene: 4. In DNA, the CDR3 is TGTGCCAGCAGCTCCGGGACAGGAACCTACGAGCAGTACTTC. Amino acid sequence: CASSSGTGTYEQYF. The whole variable domain, remainder taken from reference TRBV7-9 and TRBJ2-7, is DTGVSQNPRHKITKRGQNVTFRCDPISEHNRLYWYRQTLGQGPEFLTYFQNEAQLEKSRLLSDRFSAERPKGSFSTLEIQRTEQGDSAMYLCASSSGTGTYEQYFGPGTRLTVT.

This chain connects TRBV5-4 to TRBJ2-5; weak D call: TRBD1 (5 bases). The CDR3 covers 17 residues. Germline lookup yields CDR1 SGHNT and CDR2 YYREEE (reference sequence). Trimming stripped 0 bases from V and 1 base from J, with 16 bases between. CDR3 residues: CASSLAFRAGIQETQYF. The CDR3 nucleotides are TGTGCCAGCAGCTTGGCGTTCAGGGCCGGAATCCAAGAGACCCAGTACTTC.

The chain recombines TRBV30 with TRBJ1-1; TRBD1 is a possible D gene (6 bases). The germline V gene encodes CDR1 GTSNPN and CDR2 SVGIG (reference sequence). The CDR3 is 14 residues long. With 4 bases removed from V and 1 base from J, the gap between germline ends came to 13 bases. In DNA, the CDR3 is TGTGCCTGGACTCGGACAGTCCCGAACACTGAAGCTTTCTTT. This codes for CAWTRTVPNTEAFF.

The chain joins TRBV3-1 (or the pseudogene TRBV3-2) to TRBJ1-1, with no clear D. The V and J ends lost 4 bases and 0 bases respectively, with 24 bases between them. The CDR3 covers 19 residues. Per the germline V gene, CDR1 is LGHDT and CDR2 is YNNKEL (reference sequence). CDR3 residues: CASSPSWNRFSSMNTEAFF. CDR3 bases: TGTGCCAGCAGCCCCTCTTGGAACAGATTCTCTTCCATGAACACTGAAGCTTTCTTT.